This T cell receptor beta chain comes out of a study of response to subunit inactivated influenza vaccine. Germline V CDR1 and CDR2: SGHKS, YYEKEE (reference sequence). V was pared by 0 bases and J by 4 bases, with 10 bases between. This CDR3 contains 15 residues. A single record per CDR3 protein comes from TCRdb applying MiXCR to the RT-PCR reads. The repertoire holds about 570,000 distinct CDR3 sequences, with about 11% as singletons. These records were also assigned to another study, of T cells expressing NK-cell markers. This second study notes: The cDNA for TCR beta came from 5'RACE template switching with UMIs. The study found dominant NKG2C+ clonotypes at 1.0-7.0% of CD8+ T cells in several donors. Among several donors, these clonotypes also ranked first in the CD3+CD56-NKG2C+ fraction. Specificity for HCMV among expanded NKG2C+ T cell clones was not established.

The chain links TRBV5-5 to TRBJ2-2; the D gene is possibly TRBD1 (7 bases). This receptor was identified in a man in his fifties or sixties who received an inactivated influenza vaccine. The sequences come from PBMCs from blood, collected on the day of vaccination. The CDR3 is CASSLVQGGTGELFF. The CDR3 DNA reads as TGTGCCAGCAGCTTGGTTCAGGGGGGCACCGGGGAGCTGTTTTTT.